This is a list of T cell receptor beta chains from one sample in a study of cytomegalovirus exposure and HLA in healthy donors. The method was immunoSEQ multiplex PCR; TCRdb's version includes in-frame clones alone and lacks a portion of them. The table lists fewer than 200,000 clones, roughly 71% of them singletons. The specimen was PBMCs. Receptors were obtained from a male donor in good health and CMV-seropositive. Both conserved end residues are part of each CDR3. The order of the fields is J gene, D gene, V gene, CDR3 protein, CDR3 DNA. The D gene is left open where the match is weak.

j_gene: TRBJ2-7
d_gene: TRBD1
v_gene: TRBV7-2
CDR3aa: CASSPGTGNHYEQYF
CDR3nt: TGTGCCAGCAGCCCCGGGACAGGGAATCACTACGAGCAGTACTTC

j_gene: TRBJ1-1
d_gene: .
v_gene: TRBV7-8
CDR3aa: CASSPPGHWNTEAFF
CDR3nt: TGTGCCAGCAGCCCGCCGGGACATTGGAACACTGAAGCTTTCTTT

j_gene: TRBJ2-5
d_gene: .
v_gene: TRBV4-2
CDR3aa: CASSQETNQETQYF
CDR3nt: TGTGCCAGCAGCCAAGAGACTAACCAAGAGACCCAGTACTTC

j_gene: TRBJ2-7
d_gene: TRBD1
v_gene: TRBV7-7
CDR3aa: CASSFGQGYEQYF
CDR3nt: TGTGCTAGCAGCTTCGGACAGGGGTACGAGCAGTACTTC

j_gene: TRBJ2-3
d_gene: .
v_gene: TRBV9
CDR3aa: CASSVGGRSTDTQYF
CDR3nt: TGTGCCAGCAGCGTAGGCGGCCGGAGCACAGATACGCAGTATTTT

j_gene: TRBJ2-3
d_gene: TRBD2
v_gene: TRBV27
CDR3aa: CASRRGAGGGTDTQYF
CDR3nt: TGTGCCAGCAGACGAGGGGCGGGGGGCGGGACAGATACGCAGTATTTT

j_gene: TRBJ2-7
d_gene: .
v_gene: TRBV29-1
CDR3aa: CSVDSGGAEQYF
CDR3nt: TGCAGCGTTGACTCGGGTGGGGCCGAGCAGTACTTC

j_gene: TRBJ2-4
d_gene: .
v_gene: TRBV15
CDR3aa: CATSRDQLAKNIQYF
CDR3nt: TGTGCCACCAGCAGAGATCAGTTAGCCAAAAACATTCAGTACTTC

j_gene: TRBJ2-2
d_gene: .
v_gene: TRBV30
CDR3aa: CAWSGGGELFF
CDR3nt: TGTGCCTGGAGTGGAGGCGGGGAGCTGTTTTTT

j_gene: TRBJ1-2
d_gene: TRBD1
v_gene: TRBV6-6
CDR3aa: CASSRPGQLIYGYTF
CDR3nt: TGTGCCAGCAGTCGACCGGGACAGCTGATCTATGGCTACACCTTC

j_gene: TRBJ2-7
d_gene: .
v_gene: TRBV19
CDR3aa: CASSRSGQLYEQYF
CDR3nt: TGTGCCAGTAGTCGGTCCGGACAGTTATACGAGCAGTACTTC

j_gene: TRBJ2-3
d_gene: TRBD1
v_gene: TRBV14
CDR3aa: CASSPTGGRTDTQYF
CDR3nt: TGTGCCAGCAGCCCCACAGGGGGCCGAACAGATACGCAGTATTTT

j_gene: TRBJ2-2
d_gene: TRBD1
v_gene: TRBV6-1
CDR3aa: CASSGQGGTGELFF
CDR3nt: TGTGCCAGCAGTGGACAGGGGGGAACCGGGGAGCTGTTTTTT

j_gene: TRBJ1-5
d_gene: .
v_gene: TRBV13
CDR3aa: CASSPGLDQPQHF
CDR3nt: TGTGCCAGCAGCCCAGGGTTGGATCAGCCCCAGCATTTT

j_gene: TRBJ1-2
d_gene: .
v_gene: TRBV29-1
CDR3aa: CSVPGQNYGYTF
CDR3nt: TGCAGCGTTCCTGGGCAGAACTATGGCTACACCTTC